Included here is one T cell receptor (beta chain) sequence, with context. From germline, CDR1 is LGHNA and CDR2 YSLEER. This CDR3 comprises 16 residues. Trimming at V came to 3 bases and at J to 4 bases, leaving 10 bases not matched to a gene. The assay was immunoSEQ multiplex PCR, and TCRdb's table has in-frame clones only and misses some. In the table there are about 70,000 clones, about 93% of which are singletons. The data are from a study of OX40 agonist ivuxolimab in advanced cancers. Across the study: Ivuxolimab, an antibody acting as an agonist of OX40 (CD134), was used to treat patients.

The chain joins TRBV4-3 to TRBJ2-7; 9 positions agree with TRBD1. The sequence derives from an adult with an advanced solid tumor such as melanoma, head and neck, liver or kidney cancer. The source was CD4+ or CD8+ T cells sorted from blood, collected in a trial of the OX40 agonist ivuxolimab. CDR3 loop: CASSQITGGIAYEQYF. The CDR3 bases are TGCGCCAGCAGCCAGATTACAGGGGGCATTGCTTACGAGCAGTACTTC.